One and the same sample provided the 8 T cell receptor beta chains below, sequenced in a study of blood T cells in healthy people across ages. A second about 7 to 12 cycle PCR used barcoded and J-beta primers. TCRdb reprocessed the 5' RACE reads with MiXCR, giving one entry per CDR3 protein. The sample shows about 650,000 distinct CDR3 sequences, 32% of them seen only once. Input material: blood. The receptors were gathered from a woman aged 80 or older in good health.

The sample holds many counts of this clonotype. The chain couples TRBV5-1 to TRBJ1-1, with a tentative D call TRBD1 (6 bases). The CDR3 is made up of 15 amino acids. Trimming cost V 0 bases and J 0 bases, with 9 bases left between them. The germline CDR1 and CDR2 sequences are SGHRS and YFSETQ. CDR3 nucleotides: TGCGCCAGCAGCTTGGCGGGGGACATGAACACTGAAGCTTTCTTT. Residues: CASSLAGDMNTEAFF. Supplemented by reference TRBV5-1 and TRBJ1-1, the full variable domain reads KAGVTQTPRYLIKTRGQQVTLSCSPISGHRSVSWYQQTPGQGLQFLFEYFSETQRNKGNFPGRFSGRQFSNSRSEMNVSTLELGDSALYLCASSLAGDMNTEAFFGQGTRLTVV.

The chain has TRBV7-2 and TRBJ2-3; 8 nucleotides line up with TRBD2. J gave up 4 bases and V 5 bases, and 17 bases lay outside the gene matches. CDR1 is SGHTA, CDR2 FQGNSA, per germline. The CDR3 length is 18 residues. CDR3: CASSRSGRAAGGSDTQYF. CDR3 coding DNA: TGTGCCAGCAGCCGATCAGGGCGGGCTGCGGGAGGTTCAGATACGCAGTATTTT.

There are a few counts of this clonotype. A read error may explain this, as a much larger clone is one base away. CDR3 coding DNA: TGTGCCAGCAGGGGACACCGAGCCTACGAGCAGTACTTC. Its translation is CASRGHRAYEQYF. The J gene is TRBJ2-7, the V gene TRBV12-3 or TRBV12-4; D possibly corresponds to TRBD1 (6 bases). V shed 6 bases and J shed 2 bases, with 11 bases lying between them. The CDR3 consists of 13 residues.

This clonotype was picked up a small number of times. One junction end does not reproduce the germline sequence, and a read error may be involved. V and J are TRBV7-7 and TRBJ2-1; D uncertain. CDR1 is SSHAT, CDR2 FNYEAQ, per germline (reference sequence). The CDR3 runs to 15 residues. The CDR3 DNA follows: TGTGCTAGCAGCTTACGCAGTTCTCCCTACAATGAGCAGTTCTTC. This codes for CASSLRSSPYNEQFF.

Many counts were recorded for this clonotype. The CDR3 region has the DNA TGTGCCAGCAGCCACACTAGCGGCTCCTACAATGAGCAGTTCTTC. It encodes CASSHTSGSYNEQFF. The rearrangement uses TRBV7-2 and TRBJ2-1; 8 nucleotides match TRBD2. The CDR3 has 15 amino acids. Per germline, CDR1 SGHTA and CDR2 FQGNSA. After removal of 5 bases from V and 0 bases from J, the junction contained 3 bases not matched to a gene.

This clonotype was detected ten times or more. The V gene is TRBV20-1, the J gene TRBJ2-1, with 7 bases that match TRBD1. The CDR3 has 15 amino acids. Germline lookup yields CDR1 DFQATT and CDR2 SNEGSKA (reference sequence). J lost 6 bases, V lost 5 bases, and 13 bases had no gene match. The CDR3 DNA follows: TGCAGTGCTGGACGTCAGGACAGGAGGATCAATGAGCAGTTCTTC. Translation gives CSAGRQDRRINEQFF.

The rearrangement joins TRBV7-9 to TRBJ1-1; TRBD1 might be the D (5 bases). Trimming pared 3 bases from V and 7 bases from J, leaving 18 bases between. Germline V lookup: CDR1 SEHNR, CDR2 FQNEAQ (reference sequence). The CDR3 covers 15 residues. The CDR3 nucleotides read TGTGCCAGCAGCTTCCTTTCCCGGGGCCTTGGTGAAGCTTTCTTT. Translated: CASSFLSRGLGEAFF.

J is TRBJ2-1 and V is TRBV24-1; TRBD1 matches at 7 bases. The length of the CDR3 is 16 residues. J lost 4 bases, V lost 5 bases, and 10 bases had no gene match. Germline V gene lookup returns CDR1 KGHDR and CDR2 SFDVKD. This CDR3 is CATSGGQAKYYNEQFF. As DNA, the CDR3 is TGTGCCACCAGTGGTGGACAGGCAAAATATTACAATGAGCAGTTCTTC.